There are many counts of the clone carrying this T cell receptor (beta chain). Its antigen is undetermined. This sample was taken from a study of T cells after yellow fever vaccination. Study-wide results and limits: Only a small proportion of the clonotypes turned up in both the CD4 and the CD8 compartments, likely arising from convergent recombination. Post-booster samples contained most primary-vaccination clones (more than 95% CD4, less than 90% CD8).

TCRdb called the 5' RACE reads again in MiXCR, with one record for every CDR3 protein. Among a few hundred thousand distinct CDR3 sequences listed, 6.5% to 8.5% were seen once. The clonotype originates from a man younger than 35 who received the YFV17D yellow fever vaccine. The starting material was PBMCs, obtained about 49 days after the first yellow fever vaccination.

The CDR3 sequence is CASSQDGRETQYF. Written as DNA, the CDR3 is TGTGCCAGCAGCCAAGACGGACGGGAGACCCAGTACTTC. The chain recombines TRBV4-2 with TRBJ2-5; D unresolved. CDR3 length: 13 amino acids. The V end lost 0 bases, the J end lost 5 bases, and 7 bases lay between the germline ends. CDR1 and CDR2 (germline): LGHNA, YNFKEQ.